The 8 T cell receptor beta chains listed next were all sequenced from one sample in a study of beta chain features in type 1 diabetes. TCRB transcripts that were expressed got sequenced, as all of the isolated RNA had been reverse transcribed. TCRdb keeps only in-frame clones here, not all; method: immunoSEQ multiplex PCR. In the table there are fewer than 900,000 clones, roughly 16% of which are singletons. Sequenced material: naive CD4+ T cells from blood. These TCRs come from a woman under 30 in good health.

The J gene is TRBJ2-2, the V gene TRBV4-2; 8 bases agree with TRBD2. Germline values: CDR1 LGHNA, CDR2 YNFKEQ. The CDR3 has 15 residues. J lost 5 bases, V lost 1 base, and 3 bases had no gene match. CDR3 amino acids: CASSQGPSGTGELFF. CDR3 bases: TGTGCCAGCAGCCAAGGTCCTAGCGGGACCGGGGAGCTGTTTTTT.

This chain joins TRBV6-6 and TRBJ2-3; possibly TRBD2 for D (7 bases). The V and J ends lost 6 bases and 3 bases respectively, with 19 bases between them. Germline CDR1 MNHNY, CDR2 SVGAGI (reference sequence). CDR3 length: 16 residues. Here the CDR3 reads CASSQLGGAATDTQYF. The CDR3 DNA reads as TGTGCCAGCAGCCAACTTGGGGGGGCGGCAACAGATACGCAGTATTTT.

V gene TRBV5-4 combines with J gene TRBJ2-3; D is unclear. The CDR3 extends over 15 amino acids. Germline-derived CDR1 and CDR2 are SGHNT and YYREEE (reference sequence). V dropped 4 bases and J dropped 0 bases, with 12 bases sitting between them. CDR3 sequence: CASSRHTRSTDTQYF. CDR3 DNA sequence: TGTGCCAGCAGCAGGCACACCAGAAGCACAGATACGCAGTATTTT. Based on the CDR3 plus reference TRBV5-4 and TRBJ2-3, the full variable domain is ETGVTQSPTHLIKTRGQQVTLRCSSQSGHNTVSWYQQALGQGPQFIFQYYREEENGRGNFPPRFSGLQFPNYSSELNVNALELDDSALYLCASSRHTRSTDTQYFGPGTRLTVL.

This chain uses TRBV18 with TRBJ2-2; 8 bases map to TRBD1. CDR3 length equals 15 residues. V lost 2 bases to trimming and J lost 5 bases; unmatched junction nucleotides: 4. Per the germline V gene, CDR1 is KGHSH and CDR2 is LQKENI. CDR3 in DNA: TGTGCCAGCTCACCAAGGACAGGGAGGACCGGGGAGCTGTTTTTT. Its protein product is CASSPRTGRTGELFF. Complete variable domain (other parts from reference TRBV18 and TRBJ2-2): NAGVMQNPRHLVRRRGQEARLRCSPMKGHSHVYWYRQLPEEGLKFMVYLQKENIIDESGMPKERFSAEFPKEGPSILRIQQVVRGDSAAYFCASSPRTGRTGELFFGEGSRLTVL.

This clone has just a few counts. This sample also contains other DNA sequences that code for the same CDR3. CDR3 bases: TGTGCCAGCAGCTTGACAGGTGGGACAGATACGCAGTATTTT. Its protein product is CASSLTGGTDTQYF. V and J are TRBV7-9 and TRBJ2-3, with a tentative D call TRBD1 (6 bases). Germline lookup yields CDR1 SEHNR and CDR2 FQNEAQ (reference sequence). There are 14 residues in the CDR3. Trimming cost V 3 bases and J 3 bases, with 10 bases left between them.

The chain links TRBV7-9 to TRBJ2-3, with D possibly TRBD2 on 5 matching bases. The CDR3 covers 14 residues. The V end lost 3 bases, the J end lost 0 bases, and 7 bases lay between the germline ends. Per germline, CDR1 SEHNR and CDR2 FQNEAQ (reference sequence). DNA of the CDR3: TGTGCCAGCAGCTTTAGCGTCAGCACAGATACGCAGTATTTT. As protein: CASSFSVSTDTQYF.

This chain connects TRBV11-2 to TRBJ2-7; D unresolved. The CDR3 has 13 amino acids. Germline V gene sequence: CDR1 SGHAT, CDR2 FQNNGV. V dropped 3 bases and J dropped 2 bases, with 8 bases sitting between them. DNA for the CDR3: TGTGCCAGCAGCTTCATCCGGGCCTACGAGCAGTACTTC. It encodes CASSFIRAYEQYF.

This sequence joins TRBV10-3 and TRBJ2-7; TRBD2 matches at 7 bases. The CDR3 runs to 14 residues. Germline trimming cut 4 bases from V and 0 bases from J; bases unmatched to any gene: 3. Germline CDR1 reads ENHRY; CDR2 reads SYGVKD. The CDR3 DNA sequence: TGTGCCATCAGTGGGGAGCGGGGCTCCTACGAGCAGTACTTC. Protein sequence: CAISGERGSYEQYF.